These 16 T cell receptor beta chains came from one sample sequenced in a study of pediatric ulcerative colitis. One to two pinch biopsies were taken from the rectum during colonoscopy. Data came from immunoSEQ multiplex PCR; TCRdb stores just in-frame clones and leaves some out. The sample records some 37,000 clones, 73% being singletons. Sequencing input: gut tissue. These receptors were taken from a boy younger than 18 with moderate ulcerative colitis.

The table lists this clone with a count of one. This rearrangement joins TRBV6-1 to TRBJ2-7; perhaps D is TRBD1 or TRBD2 (5 bases each). CDR3 length: 16 amino acids. V was clipped by 1 base and J by 1 base, with 14 bases between them. The germline V gene has CDR1 MNHNS and CDR2 SASEGT. The CDR3 spells CASSEGDLGVSYEQYF. The CDR3 DNA reads as TGTGCCAGCAGTGAAGGGGATTTGGGGGTTTCCTACGAGCAGTACTTC.

This clone came up a few times. The rearrangement links TRBV28 to TRBJ1-5; 10 nucleotides align to TRBD1. This CDR3 region has 12 residues. After removal of 8 bases from V and 8 bases from J, the junction contained 3 bases not matched to a gene. Per the germline V gene, CDR1 is MDHEN and CDR2 is SYDVKM. The DNA of the CDR3 is TGTGCCAGCGGGACAGGGGTAGAGCCCCAGCATTTT. It encodes CASGTGVEPQHF.

The chain carries TRBV5-1 and TRBJ1-2; D not resolved. Germline V gene lookup returns CDR1 SGHRS and CDR2 YFSETQ. V shed 0 bases and J shed 1 base, with 13 bases lying between them. The CDR3 contains 16 residues. This CDR3 reads CASSLEGGRFNYGYTF. The CDR3 nucleotides read TGCGCCAGCAGCTTGGAAGGAGGGCGATTTAACTATGGCTACACCTTC.

The chain links TRBV19 to TRBJ1-2; D is undetermined. The CDR3 totals 12 residues. Germline V gene lookup returns CDR1 LNHDA and CDR2 SQIVND (reference sequence). Trimming took off 5 bases at V and 8 bases at J, with 12 bases between the two ends. CDR3 in amino acids: CASSLQAEGYTF. DNA for the CDR3: TGTGCCAGTAGTCTTCAGGCGGAAGGCTACACCTTC.

This rearrangement joins TRBV30 to TRBJ2-2, with 8 bases lining up with TRBD2. The length of the CDR3 is 13 residues. Germline trimming cut 2 bases from V and 6 bases from J; bases unmatched to any gene: 2. Germline-derived CDR1 and CDR2 are GTSNPN and SVGIG (reference sequence). The CDR3 here is CAWSRGGPGELFF. The DNA of the CDR3 is TGTGCCTGGAGTCGGGGGGGGCCCGGGGAGCTGTTTTTT.

This clone was detected a few times. This rearrangement joins TRBV7-2 to TRBJ1-5, with a tentative D call TRBD1 (5 bases). V dropped 3 bases and J dropped 5 bases, with 8 bases sitting between them. The CDR3 totals 13 residues. CDR1 SGHTA and CDR2 FQGNSA come from the germline V gene. In DNA form, the CDR3 reads TGTGCCAGCAGCTTGACACAGGATCAGCCCCAGCATTTT. It yields the protein CASSLTQDQPQHF.

CDR3 in amino acids: CASSQGLAKNEQFF. In nucleotides, the CDR3 is TGTGCCAGCAGTCAAGGACTAGCGAAAAATGAGCAGTTCTTC. The genes are TRBV5-4 and TRBJ2-1; TRBD2 aligns across 9 bases. J was trimmed by 7 bases and V by 5 bases; bases with no gene match: 7. The germline V gene has CDR1 SGHNT and CDR2 YYREEE (reference sequence). This CDR3 is 14 amino acids long.

The V and J genes are TRBV2 and TRBJ2-2; 7 bases line up with TRBD2. Germline-derived CDR1 and CDR2 are SNHLY and FYNNEI. The CDR3 loop spans 15 amino acids. V shed 4 bases and J 3 bases; nucleotides not matched to a gene: 5. CDR3 loop: CASSVGAGHTGELFF. CDR3 DNA: TGTGCCAGCAGTGTAGGAGCGGGGCACACCGGGGAGCTGTTTTTT.

The chain carries TRBV28 and TRBJ2-3, with D perhaps TRBD2 (6 bases). Germline values: CDR1 MDHEN, CDR2 SYDVKM. The CDR3 is 15 amino acids. V gave up 6 bases and J gave up 2 bases, with 15 bases separating them. The CDR3 is CASSPISGYTDTQYF. CDR3 DNA sequence: TGTGCCAGCAGCCCTATTAGCGGATACACAGATACGCAGTATTTT.

Relative to its sample, this clone is medium-sized (0.01 to 0.1%). The genes are TRBV27 and TRBJ2-7; TRBD2 agrees at 8 bases. CDR3 length equals 14 residues. V dropped 2 bases and J dropped 2; count of bases not matched to a gene: 2. The germline CDR1 and CDR2 sequences are MNHEY and SMNVEV (reference sequence). CDR3 sequence (DNA): TGTGCCAGCAGTTTAGCGGGGGGCGCCTACGAGCAGTACTTC. This codes for CASSLAGGAYEQYF.

This clone came up a few times. V and J are TRBV5-5 and TRBJ2-7; 7 nucleotides line up with TRBD1. V shed 4 bases and J 4 bases; nucleotides not matched to a gene: 11. The germline V gene encodes CDR1 SGHKS and CDR2 YYEKEE (reference sequence). The CDR3 extends over 15 amino acids. The CDR3 DNA is TGTGCCAGCAGCGGAAGGGGGCAACTTGAGTACGAGCAGTACTTC. This translates into CASSGRGQLEYEQYF.

This chain links TRBV2 with TRBJ1-3; D is undetermined. The ends were cut back, 1 base at V and 4 bases at J, with 2 bases in the middle. Germline V gene sequence: CDR1 SNHLY, CDR2 FYNNEI. There are 12 residues in the CDR3. The CDR3 loop reads CASSEDGNTIYF. The CDR3 region has the DNA TGTGCCAGCAGTGAAGACGGAAACACCATATATTTT.

In this sample, this clone turned up a few times. This chain joins TRBV5-8 and TRBJ1-5; D is unresolved. This CDR3 is built from 13 residues. Germline values: CDR1 SGHTS, CDR2 YDEGEE. V lost 0 bases and J lost 6, with 7 bases in between. In DNA, the CDR3 is TGTGCCAGCAGCTTGGATAGGAGTCAGCCCCAGCATTTT. It translates to CASSLDRSQPQHF.

The V gene is TRBV6-1, the J gene TRBJ2-7, with D maybe TRBD1 (6 bases). V was trimmed by 6 bases and J by 3 bases, leaving 18 bases between them. In germline, CDR1 is MNHNS, CDR2 SASEGT. There are 15 residues in the CDR3. The CDR3 is CASRPRRQVSYEQYF. CDR3 in DNA: TGTGCCAGCAGACCCCGAAGACAGGTTAGCTACGAGCAGTACTTC.

This chain joins TRBV29-1 and TRBJ2-7; D possibly matches TRBD1 or TRBD2 (5 bases each). Germline V lookup: CDR1 SQVTM, CDR2 ANQGSEA. Trimming removed 7 bases at V and 2 bases at J, with 18 bases between. The CDR3 extends over 14 amino acids. Here the CDR3 reads CSANAGTGTYEQYF. The DNA for the CDR3 is TGCAGCGCAAATGCCGGGACCGGAACCTACGAGCAGTACTTC.

V is TRBV11-1 and J is TRBJ2-3; 10 bases fit TRBD2. The germline gives CDR1 SGHAT, CDR2 FQDESV (reference sequence). Trimming removed 1 base from V and 6 bases from J; junction bases left unmatched: 16. The CDR3 spans 19 residues. This CDR3 is CASSLGVRVSGGPLDTQYF. The CDR3 coding sequence is TGTGCCAGCAGCTTAGGGGTTCGGGTTAGCGGGGGGCCCCTCGATACGCAGTATTTT. Together with reference TRBV11-1 and TRBJ2-3, the CDR3 gives the full variable domain: EAEVAQSPRYKITEKSQAVAFWCDPISGHATLYWYRQILGQGPELLVQFQDESVVDDSQLPKDRFSAERLKGVDSTLKIQPAELGDSAMYLCASSLGVRVSGGPLDTQYFGPGTRLTVL.